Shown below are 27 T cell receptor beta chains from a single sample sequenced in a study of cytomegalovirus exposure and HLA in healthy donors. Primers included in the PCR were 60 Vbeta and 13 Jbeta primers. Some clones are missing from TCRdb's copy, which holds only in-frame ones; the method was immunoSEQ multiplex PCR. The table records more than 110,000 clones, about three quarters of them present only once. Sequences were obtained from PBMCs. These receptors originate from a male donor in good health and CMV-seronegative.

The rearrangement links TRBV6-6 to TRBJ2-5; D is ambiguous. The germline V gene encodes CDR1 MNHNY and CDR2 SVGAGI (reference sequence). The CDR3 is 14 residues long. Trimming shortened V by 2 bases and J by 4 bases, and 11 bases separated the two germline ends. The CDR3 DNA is TGTGCCAGCAGTTACCCGTCCGAGAGAGAGACCCAGTACTTC. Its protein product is CASSYPSERETQYF.

This CDR3 reads CAISADWGYEQYF. In DNA, the CDR3 is TGTGCCATCAGTGCGGACTGGGGCTACGAGCAGTACTTC. V gene TRBV10-3 combines with J gene TRBJ2-7, with a possible D match to TRBD2 (5 bases). The CDR3 contains 13 residues. Germline values: CDR1 ENHRY, CDR2 SYGVKD. The germline V and J ends were trimmed by 4 bases and 3 bases, with 10 bases remaining between them.

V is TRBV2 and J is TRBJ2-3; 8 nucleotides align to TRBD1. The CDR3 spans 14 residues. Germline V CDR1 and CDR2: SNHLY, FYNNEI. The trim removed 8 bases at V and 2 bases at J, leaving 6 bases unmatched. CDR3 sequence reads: CASRDRPITDTQYF. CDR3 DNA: TGTGCCAGCCGGGACAGGCCTATCACAGATACGCAGTATTTT.

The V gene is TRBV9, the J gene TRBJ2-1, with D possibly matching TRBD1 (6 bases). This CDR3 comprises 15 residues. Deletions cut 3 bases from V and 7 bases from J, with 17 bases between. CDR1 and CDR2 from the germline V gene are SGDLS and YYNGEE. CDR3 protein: CASSETGHLGNEQFF. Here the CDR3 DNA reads TGTGCCAGCAGCGAAACGGGACACCTAGGAAATGAGCAGTTCTTC.

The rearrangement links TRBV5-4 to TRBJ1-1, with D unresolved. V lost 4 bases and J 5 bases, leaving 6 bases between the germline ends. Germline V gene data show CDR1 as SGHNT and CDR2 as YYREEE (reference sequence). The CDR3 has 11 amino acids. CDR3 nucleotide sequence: TGTGCCAGCAGCGCGGATACTGAAGCTTTCTTT. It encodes CASSADTEAFF.

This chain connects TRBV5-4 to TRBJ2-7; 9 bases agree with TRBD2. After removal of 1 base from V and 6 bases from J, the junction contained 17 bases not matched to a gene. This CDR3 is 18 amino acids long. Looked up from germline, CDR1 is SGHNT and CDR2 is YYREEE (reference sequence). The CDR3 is CASSLMGLAGIPSREQYF. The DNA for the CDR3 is TGTGCCAGCAGCTTGATGGGTCTAGCGGGAATACCTTCGCGCGAGCAGTACTTC.

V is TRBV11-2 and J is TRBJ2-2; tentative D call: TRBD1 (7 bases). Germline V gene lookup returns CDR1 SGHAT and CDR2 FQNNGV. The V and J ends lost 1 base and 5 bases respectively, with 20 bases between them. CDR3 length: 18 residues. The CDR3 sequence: CASSLVGRGREGTGELFF. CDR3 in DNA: TGTGCCAGCAGCTTAGTTGGTAGGGGGCGGGAAGGAACCGGGGAGCTGTTTTTT.

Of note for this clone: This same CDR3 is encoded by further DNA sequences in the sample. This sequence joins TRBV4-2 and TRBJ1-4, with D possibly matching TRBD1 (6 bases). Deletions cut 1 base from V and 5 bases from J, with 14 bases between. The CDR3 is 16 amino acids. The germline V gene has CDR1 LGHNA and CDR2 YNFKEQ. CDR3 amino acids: CASSQGDGQTNEKLFF. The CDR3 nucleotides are TGTGCCAGCAGCCAAGGGGACGGACAGACAAATGAAAAACTGTTTTTT.

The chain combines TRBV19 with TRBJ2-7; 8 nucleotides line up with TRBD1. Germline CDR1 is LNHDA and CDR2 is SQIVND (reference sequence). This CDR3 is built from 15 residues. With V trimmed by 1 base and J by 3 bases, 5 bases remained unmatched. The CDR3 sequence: CASSIGQGARYEQYF. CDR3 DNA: TGTGCCAGTAGTATAGGGCAGGGGGCCCGCTACGAGCAGTACTTC.

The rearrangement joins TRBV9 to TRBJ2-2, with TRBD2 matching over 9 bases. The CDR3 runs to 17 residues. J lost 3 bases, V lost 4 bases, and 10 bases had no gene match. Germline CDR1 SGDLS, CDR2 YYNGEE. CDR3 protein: CASSPGLVAGDTGELFF. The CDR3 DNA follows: TGTGCCAGCAGCCCTGGTTTAGTAGCGGGGGACACCGGGGAGCTGTTTTTT.

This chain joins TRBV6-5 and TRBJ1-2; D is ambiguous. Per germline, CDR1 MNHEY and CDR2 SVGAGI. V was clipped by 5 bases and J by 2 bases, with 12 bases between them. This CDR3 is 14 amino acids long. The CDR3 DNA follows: TGTGCCAGCAGTGAATGGTCAGGCAACTATGGCTACACCTTC. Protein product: CASSEWSGNYGYTF.

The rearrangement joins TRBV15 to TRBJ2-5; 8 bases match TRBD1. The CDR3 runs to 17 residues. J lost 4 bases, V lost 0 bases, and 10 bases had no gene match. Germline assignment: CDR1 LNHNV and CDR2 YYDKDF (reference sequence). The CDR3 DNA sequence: TGTGCCACCAGCAGAGATCTCGGACAGGGTGTAGGAGAGACCCAGTACTTC. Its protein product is CATSRDLGQGVGETQYF.

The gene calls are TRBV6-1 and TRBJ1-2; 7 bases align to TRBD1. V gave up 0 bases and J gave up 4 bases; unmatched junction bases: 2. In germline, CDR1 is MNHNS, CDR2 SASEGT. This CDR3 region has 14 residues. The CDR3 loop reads CASSEAHRGYGYTF. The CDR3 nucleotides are TGTGCCAGCAGTGAAGCGCACAGGGGCTATGGCTACACCTTC.

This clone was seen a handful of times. The CDR3 coding sequence is TGTGCCAGCAATCTAGCGGGGGGATACAATGAGCAGTTCTTC. It encodes CASNLAGGYNEQFF. The chain is built from TRBV6-6 and TRBJ2-1, with 11 bases aligning to TRBD2. The V segment lost 7 bases and the J segment 4 bases; nucleotides outside the gene matches: 3. Germline lookup yields CDR1 MNHNY and CDR2 SVGAGI (reference sequence). The CDR3 is 14 residues long.

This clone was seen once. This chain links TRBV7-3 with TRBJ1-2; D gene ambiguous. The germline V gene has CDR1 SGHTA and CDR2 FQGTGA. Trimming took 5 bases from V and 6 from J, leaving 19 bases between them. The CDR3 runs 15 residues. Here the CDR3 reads CASSPNLAGGDGYTF. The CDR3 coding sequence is TGTGCCAGCAGCCCGAACCTAGCGGGTGGAGATGGCTACACCTTC.

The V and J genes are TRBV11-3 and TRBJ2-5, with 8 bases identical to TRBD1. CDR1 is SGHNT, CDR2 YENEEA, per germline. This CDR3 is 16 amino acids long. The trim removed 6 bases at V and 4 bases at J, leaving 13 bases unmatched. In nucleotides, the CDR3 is TGTGCCAGCAGTATAGGAAACAGGGGGAGAGGAGAGACCCAGTACTTC. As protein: CASSIGNRGRGETQYF.

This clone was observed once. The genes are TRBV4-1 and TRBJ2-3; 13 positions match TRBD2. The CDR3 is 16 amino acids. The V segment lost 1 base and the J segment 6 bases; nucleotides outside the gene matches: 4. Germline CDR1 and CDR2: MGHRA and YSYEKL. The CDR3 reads CASSQARTSGSDTQYF. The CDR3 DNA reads TGCGCCAGCAGCCAAGCCCGGACTAGCGGGAGCGATACGCAGTATTTT.

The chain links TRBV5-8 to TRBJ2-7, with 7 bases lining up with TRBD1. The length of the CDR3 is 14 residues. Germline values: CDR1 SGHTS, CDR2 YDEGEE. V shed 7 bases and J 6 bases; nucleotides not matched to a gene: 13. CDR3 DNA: TGTGCCAGCGGGGGACAGCGAGTCAGGGGCGAGCAGTACTTC. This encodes CASGGQRVRGEQYF.

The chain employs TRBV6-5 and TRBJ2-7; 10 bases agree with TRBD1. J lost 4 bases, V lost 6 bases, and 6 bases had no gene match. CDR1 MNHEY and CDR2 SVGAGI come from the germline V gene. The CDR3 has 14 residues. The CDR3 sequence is CASRSRDRGYEQYF. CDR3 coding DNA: TGTGCCAGCAGGAGCCGGGACAGGGGTTACGAGCAGTACTTC.

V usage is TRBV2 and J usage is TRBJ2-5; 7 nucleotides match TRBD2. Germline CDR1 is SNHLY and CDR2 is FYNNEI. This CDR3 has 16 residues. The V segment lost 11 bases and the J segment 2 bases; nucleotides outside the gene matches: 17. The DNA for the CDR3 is TGTGCCGGCGCGGGGGAAAAACGGGATAATCAAGAGACCCAGTACTTC. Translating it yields CAGAGEKRDNQETQYF. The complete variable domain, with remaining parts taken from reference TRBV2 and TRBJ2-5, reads EPEVTQTPSHQVTQMGQEVILRCVPISNHLYFYWYRQILGQKVEFLVSFYNNEISEKSEIFDDQFSVERPDGSNFTLKIRSTKLEDSAMYFCAGAGEKRDNQETQYFGPGTRLLVL.

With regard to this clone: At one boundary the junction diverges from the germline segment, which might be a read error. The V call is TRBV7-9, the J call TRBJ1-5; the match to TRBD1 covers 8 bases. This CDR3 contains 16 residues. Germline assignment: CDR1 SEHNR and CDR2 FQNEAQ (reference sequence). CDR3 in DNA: TGTTCCAGCAGCTTAGGGGGGGACAGGAAGCATCAGCCCCAGCATTTT. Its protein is CSSSLGGDRKHQPQHF.

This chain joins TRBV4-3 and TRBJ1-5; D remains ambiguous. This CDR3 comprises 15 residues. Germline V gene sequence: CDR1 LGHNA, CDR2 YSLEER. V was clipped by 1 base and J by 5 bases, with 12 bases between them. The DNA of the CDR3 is TGCGCCAGCAGCCAAGGGTCGGGTGGTTATCAGCCCCAGCATTTT. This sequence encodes CASSQGSGGYQPQHF.

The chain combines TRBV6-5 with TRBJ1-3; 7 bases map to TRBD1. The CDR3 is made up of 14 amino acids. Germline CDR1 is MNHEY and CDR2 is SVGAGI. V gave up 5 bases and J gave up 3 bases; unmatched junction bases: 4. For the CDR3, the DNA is TGTGCCAGCAGTGTACAGGGGTTTGGAAACACCATATATTTT. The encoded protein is CASSVQGFGNTIYF.

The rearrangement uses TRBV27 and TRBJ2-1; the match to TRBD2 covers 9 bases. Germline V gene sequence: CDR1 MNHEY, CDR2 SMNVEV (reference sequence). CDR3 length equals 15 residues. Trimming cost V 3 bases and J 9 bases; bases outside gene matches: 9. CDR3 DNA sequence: TGTGCCAGCAGTTTCCAAGCGGGTAGCGGGGGTGAGCAGTTCTTC. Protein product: CASSFQAGSGGEQFF.

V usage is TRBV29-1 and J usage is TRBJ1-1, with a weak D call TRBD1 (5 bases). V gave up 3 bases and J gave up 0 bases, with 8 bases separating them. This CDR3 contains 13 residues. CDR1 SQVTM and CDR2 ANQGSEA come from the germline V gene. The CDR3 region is CSVDGGVNTEAFF. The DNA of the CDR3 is TGCAGCGTTGATGGGGGGGTGAACACTGAAGCTTTCTTT. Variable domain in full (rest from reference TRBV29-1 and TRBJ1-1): SAVISQKPSRDICQRGTSLTIQCQVDSQVTMMFWYRQQPGQSLTLIATANQGSEATYESGFVIDKFPISRPNLTFSTLTVSNMSPEDSSIYLCSVDGGVNTEAFFGQGTRLTVV.

CDR3 loop: CASSEVRVGDTQYF. In DNA, the CDR3 is TGTGCCAGCAGTGAGGTCAGGGTTGGGGATACGCAGTATTTT. The rearrangement joins TRBV6-1 to TRBJ2-3; tentative D call: TRBD1 (5 bases). The CDR3 is made up of 14 amino acids. Trimming took off 3 bases at V and 6 bases at J, with 13 bases between the two ends. The V gene's germline CDR1 is MNHNS and CDR2 SASEGT.

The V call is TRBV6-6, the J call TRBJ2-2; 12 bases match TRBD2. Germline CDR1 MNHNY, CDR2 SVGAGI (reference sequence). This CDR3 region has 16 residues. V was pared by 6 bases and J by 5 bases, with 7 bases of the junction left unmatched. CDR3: CASSQTSGRKTGELFF. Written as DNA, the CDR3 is TGTGCCAGCAGCCAAACTAGCGGGAGGAAAACCGGGGAGCTGTTTTTT.